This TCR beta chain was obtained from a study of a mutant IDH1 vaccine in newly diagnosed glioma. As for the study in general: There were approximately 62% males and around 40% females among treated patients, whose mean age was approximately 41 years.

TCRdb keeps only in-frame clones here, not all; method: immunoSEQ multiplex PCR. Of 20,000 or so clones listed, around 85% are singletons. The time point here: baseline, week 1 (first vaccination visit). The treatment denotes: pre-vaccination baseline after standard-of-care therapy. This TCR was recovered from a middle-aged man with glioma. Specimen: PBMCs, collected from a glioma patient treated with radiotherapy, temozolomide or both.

In DNA, the CDR3 is TGCGCCAGCAGCTTGGATGGAGGAGCCTATGGCTACACCTTC. As protein: CASSLDGGAYGYTF. The chain uses TRBV5-1 and TRBJ1-2; no firm D call. Germline CDR1 and CDR2: SGHRS and YFSETQ. Trimming left V 0 bases short and J 4 bases short, with 10 bases between. This CDR3 is 14 amino acids long.